These 22 T cell receptor beta chains were sequenced from one sample in a study of tumor-infiltrating lymphocytes in primary liver carcinoma. Out of unsorted whole blood came the blood RNA, and germline DNA was extracted as well. cDNA specific to TCR beta was made from 500 ng of total RNA, with a constant-region primer employed for priming. The TCR beta library was amplified through three nested multiplex PCR rounds in a modified ARM-PCR procedure. Investigators reported that the first two PCR rounds, at roughly 10 cycles each, used TRBV1-TRBV30 forward primers with a C-beta reverse primer. TCRdb used MiXCR to reprocess the multiplex PCR reads, holding one entry per CDR3 protein. The repertoire holds 150,000 to 200,000 distinct CDR3 sequences, with 50% to 75% as singletons. The sequencing sample was made of peripheral blood. Receptor source: a man aged 35-49 years with primary liver carcinoma and hepatitis B virus infection.

This clonotype has more than one count but fewer than ten. V is TRBV29-1 and J is TRBJ1-6; 9 bases agree with TRBD1. The CDR3 sequence is 17 residues long. Germline CDR1 SQVTM, CDR2 ANQGSEA. With V trimmed by 0 bases and J by 5 bases, 8 bases remained unmatched. The CDR3 region has the DNA TGCAGCGTTGAAGATCTCGAGACAGGGGGGGATAATTCACCCCTCCACTTT. Amino acids: CSVEDLETGGDNSPLHF.

The chain joins TRBV12-3 or TRBV12-4 to TRBJ1-2; D not certain. V was trimmed by 3 bases and J by 8 bases, leaving 10 bases between them. The CDR3 runs 12 residues. CDR3 coding DNA: TGTGCCAGCAGTTTTACAGCCCTAGGCTACACCTTC. It is translated as CASSFTALGYTF.

At least ten counts were recorded for this clonotype. At one end, the junction sequence differs from germline, possibly due to a read error. V gene TRBV11-1 combines with J gene TRBJ2-5; D might be TRBD1 (6 bases). Germline values: CDR1 SGHAT, CDR2 FQDESV (reference sequence). This CDR3 is built from 13 residues. The CDR3 here is CASSLGGKETQYF. For the CDR3, the DNA is TGTGCCAGCAGTTTAGGGGGAAAAGAGACCCAGTACTTC.

To note about this clonotype: With a much larger clone just one base away, this may be a read error. V usage is TRBV29-1 and J usage is TRBJ1-1; D not resolved. Trimming removed 4 bases from V and 8 bases from J, with 5 bases in between. There are 9 residues in the CDR3. Germline V gene lookup returns CDR1 SQVTM and CDR2 ANQGSEA. CDR3 coding DNA: TGCAGCGTTGGACGAGAAGCTTTCTTT. This codes for CSVGREAFF.

The rearrangement uses TRBV29-1 and TRBJ1-2; no reliable D call. Between the trimmed V and J ends, which lost 5 bases and 9 bases, there was a span of 16 bases. The CDR3 length is 12 residues. Germline V CDR1 and CDR2: SQVTM, ANQGSEA. CDR3 residues: CSVLHGSASYTF. In DNA form, the CDR3 reads TGCAGCGTTCTCCATGGCAGTGCTAGCTACACCTTC. Full variable domain (missing parts from reference TRBV29-1 and TRBJ1-2): SAVISQKPSRDICQRGTSLTIQCQVDSQVTMMFWYRQQPGQSLTLIATANQGSEATYESGFVIDKFPISRPNLTFSTLTVSNMSPEDSSIYLCSVLHGSASYTFGSGTRLTVV.

The chain links TRBV5-4 to TRBJ2-7; the D is unclear. Trimming shortened V by 8 bases and J by 4 bases, and 19 bases separated the two germline ends. Germline CDR1 is SGHNT and CDR2 is YYREEE (reference sequence). This CDR3 contains 14 residues. Here the CDR3 DNA reads TGTGCCAGAAGACGAGACCTGGAAGAATACGAGCAGTACTTC. It yields the protein CARRRDLEEYEQYF.

This clonotype turned up a few times. The genes are TRBV28 and TRBJ2-3; D is unresolved. From germline, CDR1 is MDHEN and CDR2 SYDVKM. The CDR3 has 12 amino acids. V lost 7 bases and J lost 4, with 9 bases in between. The CDR3 nucleotides are TGTGCCAGCACACGGGCATCAGATACGCAGTATTTT. Amino acids: CASTRASDTQYF. Full variable domain (missing parts from reference TRBV28 and TRBJ2-3): DVKVTQSSRYLVKRTGEKVFLECVQDMDHENMFWYRQDPGLGLRLIYFSYDVKMKEKGDIPEGYSVSREKKERFSLILESASTNQTSMYLCASTRASDTQYFGPGTRLTVL.

The table lists this clonotype with a count of one. The chain has TRBV28 and TRBJ2-1; TRBD2 agrees at 11 bases. The length of the CDR3 is 15 residues. After removal of 5 bases from V and 9 bases from J, the junction contained 9 bases not matched to a gene. Germline assignment: CDR1 MDHEN and CDR2 SYDVKM. CDR3 DNA: TGTGCCAGCAGTCCAGTAGCGGGAGGGTTGGGTGAGCAGTTCTTC. It codes for CASSPVAGGLGEQFF.

As to this clonotype: A much larger clone differs from this one at a single base, so this may be a read error. This chain connects TRBV4-1 to TRBJ1-5; D possibly corresponds to TRBD1 (5 bases). This CDR3 has 15 amino acids. Germline V gene data show CDR1 as MGHRA and CDR2 as YSYEKL. CDR3 amino acids: CARSQQGGGNQPQHF. CDR3 in DNA: TGCGCCAGGAGCCAGCAGGGAGGTGGCAATCAGCCCCAGCATTTT.

The chain combines TRBV6-1 with TRBJ2-5, with 7 nucleotides matching TRBD1. This CDR3 has 14 amino acids. V lost 3 bases to trimming and J lost 11 bases; unmatched junction nucleotides: 12. The germline V gene encodes CDR1 MNHNS and CDR2 SASEGT. CDR3 in DNA: TGTGCCAGCAGTGACCGGGACAGCGTACAGGGGCAGTACTTC. Translation: CASSDRDSVQGQYF.

CDR3: CASSLNQGQGNTIYF. The CDR3 bases are TGTGCCAGCAGCTTGAATCAGGGACAGGGAAACACCATATATTTT. The chain couples TRBV5-5 to TRBJ1-3; 7 bases fit TRBD1. After removal of 1 base from V and 4 bases from J, the junction contained 5 bases not matched to a gene. Germline V lookup: CDR1 SGHKS, CDR2 YYEKEE (reference sequence). The CDR3 loop spans 15 amino acids.

In its sample, this clonotype was seen a few times. The chain has TRBV4-2 and TRBJ2-7, with D unclear. The CDR3 runs to 14 residues. Germline assignment: CDR1 LGHNA and CDR2 YNFKEQ. V shed 4 bases and J shed 2 bases, with 12 bases lying between them. The CDR3 loop reads CASSPRDGTYEQYF. The CDR3 DNA reads as TGTGCCAGCAGCCCCCGCGACGGTACCTACGAGCAGTACTTC.

This clonotype showed up just a few times. CDR3 DNA sequence: TGCAGCGCCAATGGTGCTTTCTTT. This gives the protein CSANGAFF. The genes are TRBV29-1 and TRBJ1-1; D gene ambiguous. This CDR3 is 8 amino acids long. Looked up from germline, CDR1 is SQVTM and CDR2 is ANQGSEA. Trimming removed 7 bases from V and 11 bases from J, with 8 bases in between.

V usage is TRBV5-6 and J usage is TRBJ2-2; no firm D call. CDR1 and CDR2 (germline): SGHDT, YYEEEE. V lost 2 bases, J lost 4 bases, and 12 bases lay in between. The CDR3 is 15 amino acids. CDR3 sequence (DNA): TGTGCCAGCAGCTTCCGGGCGTCAGCCACCGGGGAGCTGTTTTTT. Translated: CASSFRASATGELFF.

A word on this clonotype: One junction end disagrees with the germline gene, perhaps due to a read error. The chain uses TRBV10-1 and TRBJ2-5, with D hard to call. This CDR3 has 13 amino acids. The germline V gene has CDR1 WNHNN and CDR2 SYGVQD (reference sequence). Written as DNA, the CDR3 is TGCGTCAGCACTGAGAACCAGAGAGAGACCCAGTACTTC. It yields the protein CVSTENQRETQYF.

This chain links TRBV6-5 with TRBJ2-7; 9 bases are shared with TRBD2. From germline, CDR1 is MNHEY and CDR2 SVGAGI. V lost 5 bases and J lost 4; bases outside the gene matches: 15. CDR3 size: 17 residues. The CDR3 DNA follows: TGTGCCAGCAGTCACGCGGAGACAGCGGGAGGTGGGTACGAGCAGTACTTC. It specifies CASSHAETAGGGYEQYF.

V usage is TRBV6-5 and J usage is TRBJ2-5, with 9 nucleotides matching TRBD1. Germline assignment: CDR1 MNHEY and CDR2 SVGAGI. This CDR3 spans 14 amino acids. The J segment lost 2 bases and the V segment lost 5 bases, leaving 3 bases of the junction unmatched. In DNA form, the CDR3 reads TGTGCCAGCAGTATCGGGACAGGGCAAGAGACCCAGTACTTC. It translates to CASSIGTGQETQYF.

On this clonotype itself: A read error may account for a junction end that differs from germline. The chain combines TRBV11-1 with TRBJ2-5, with 9 bases that match TRBD2. The CDR3 loop spans 16 amino acids. CDR1 is SGHAT and CDR2 is FQDESV in the germline V gene (reference sequence). The CDR3 region has the DNA TGTGCCGGCAGCTCCAGACTAGCGGAGAACCAAGAGATCCAGTACTTC. Protein product: CAGSSRLAENQEIQYF. The complete variable domain, with remaining parts taken from reference TRBV11-1 and TRBJ2-5, reads EAEVAQSPRYKITEKSQAVAFWCDPISGHATLYWYRQILGQGPELLVQFQDESVVDDSQLPKDRFSAERLKGVDSTLKIQPAELGDSAMYLCAGSSRLAENQEIQYFGPGTRLLVL.

The sample holds a few counts of this clonotype. V gene TRBV6-1 combines with J gene TRBJ2-5, with D possibly TRBD2 on 5 matching bases. Germline V gene sequence: CDR1 MNHNS, CDR2 SASEGT. Trimming cost V 3 bases and J 5 bases, with 10 bases left between them. This CDR3 comprises 13 residues. The CDR3 reads CASSEGAGETQYF. The CDR3 DNA sequence: TGTGCCAGCAGTGAGGGAGCCGGGGAGACCCAGTACTTC.

The chain employs TRBV28 and TRBJ2-1; 10 nucleotides align to TRBD1. Germline CDR1 reads MDHEN; CDR2 reads SYDVKM. J lost 3 bases, V lost 8 bases, and 7 bases had no gene match. The length of the CDR3 is 15 residues. The CDR3 loop reads CASGTDRGLYNEQFF. CDR3 nucleotide sequence: TGTGCCAGCGGTACCGACAGGGGGCTCTACAATGAGCAGTTCTTC.

The V call is TRBV28, the J call TRBJ2-3; D possibly corresponds to TRBD1 (6 bases). The CDR3 has 13 residues. Germline V gives CDR1 MDHEN, CDR2 SYDVKM. The CDR3 DNA follows: TGTGCTGGCAGTTTTGAGGGGGTGGATACGCAGTATTTT. Its translation: CAGSFEGVDTQYF.

The table lists this clonotype with a few counts. J is TRBJ2-2 and V is TRBV11-1; D not resolved. The germline gives CDR1 SGHAT, CDR2 FQDESV (reference sequence). Trimming stripped 0 bases from V and 6 bases from J, with 8 bases between. The CDR3 has 14 amino acids. The CDR3 region has the DNA TGTGCCAGCAGCTTAGCGAGGACCGCCGGGGAGCTGTTTTTT. Amino acids: CASSLARTAGELFF.